The following is a TCR beta chain sequence with its context. The antigen is not known. The V end was cut by 1 base, the J end by 4 bases, with 11 bases between. The CDR3 spans 15 residues. Germline V lookup: CDR1 SGHVS, CDR2 FQNEAQ. The entry originates in a study of shared clonotypes between healthy human individuals. Methods used by the authors: In the immunoSEQ data, sequences were junction-only and lacked quality scores, so filtering differed. Profiling relied on immunoSEQ multiplex PCR, and the TCRdb table lists in-frame clones only, not all of them. Clonal size and the V and J genes are those of that table, whereas D and trimming came from the DNA. Of roughly 2.2 million clones listed, 80% to 95% are singletons. Notes on the study in general: Relative to memory subsets, naive subsets generally showed larger estimated richness. At large depth, rarefaction still showed sorted-subset sequencing to be incomplete. A handful of donors showed sharing of approximately 5% of naive CD4 clonotypes.

This chain links TRBV7-8 with TRBJ2-1, with D maybe TRBD2 (6 bases). This clonotype was sampled from a man aged 18 to 29 in good health. Some clones in this sample may be carry-over from other donors' samples. Sequencing was done on a sample of naive CD4+ T cells from PBMCs. Indicated subset: CD45RA+ positively selected. The CDR3 region has the DNA TGTGCCAGCAGCTTAGGAACTAGCTCGTACAATGAGCAGTTCTTC. It is translated as CASSLGTSSYNEQFF.